Below, one T cell receptor beta chain is given with its context. This sample is part of a study of PD-1 blockade in mismatch repair-deficient tumors. Data came from immunoSEQ multiplex PCR; TCRdb stores just in-frame clones and leaves some out. The table has approximately 100,000 clones, 70% to 85% seen once. V lost 7 bases and J lost 5, with 13 bases in between. The CDR3 totals 13 residues. CDR1 and CDR2 (germline): SNHLY, FYNNEI. Sequencing was performed on peripheral blood, taken about 36 weeks after starting pembrolizumab. The chain uses TRBV2 and TRBJ2-3; D remains ambiguous. The receptor was isolated from an adult with mismatch repair-deficient cancer. The CDR3 coding sequence is TGTGCCAGCAACTCGGCCCCCCGAGATACGCAGTATTTT. Its protein is CASNSAPRDTQYF.